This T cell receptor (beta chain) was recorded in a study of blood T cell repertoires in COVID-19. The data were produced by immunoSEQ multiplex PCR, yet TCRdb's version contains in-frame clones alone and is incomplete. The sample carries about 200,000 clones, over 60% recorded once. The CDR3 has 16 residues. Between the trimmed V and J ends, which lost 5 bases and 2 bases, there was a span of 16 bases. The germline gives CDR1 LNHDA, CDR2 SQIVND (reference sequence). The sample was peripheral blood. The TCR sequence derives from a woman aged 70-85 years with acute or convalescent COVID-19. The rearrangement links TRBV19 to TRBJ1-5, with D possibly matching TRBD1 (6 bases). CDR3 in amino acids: CASSPSLPGGNQPQHF. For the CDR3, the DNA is TGTGCCAGTAGTCCCAGCCTTCCAGGGGGCAATCAGCCCCAGCATTTT.